The 23 T cell receptor beta chains listed next were all sequenced from one sample in a study of cytomegalovirus exposure and HLA in healthy donors. PCR was performed using 60 Vbeta and 13 Jbeta primers. Here immunoSEQ multiplex PCR was the method, and the copy in TCRdb shows in-frame clones only, minus some. Of over 75,000 clones in the sample, around four fifths were seen once. Sequenced sample: PBMCs. Every receptor here comes from a man aged 50 to 59 in good health and CMV-seropositive.

The table lists this clone with a few counts. The genes are TRBV15 and TRBJ2-1; D is ambiguous. CDR1 is LNHNV, CDR2 YYDKDF, per germline (reference sequence). Trimming took off 0 bases at V and 9 bases at J, with 6 bases between the two ends. The CDR3 sequence is 12 residues long. The CDR3 protein is CATSRDVSEQFF. Written as DNA, the CDR3 is TGTGCCACCAGCAGAGATGTGAGTGAGCAGTTCTTC.

In regard to this clone: One end of the junction fails to match germline, which may point to a read error. Other DNA sequences in this sample translate to the same CDR3. The chain has TRBV7-9 and TRBJ1-1; the match to TRBD1 covers 10 bases. The CDR3 contains 16 residues. CDR1 and CDR2 (germline): SEHNR, FQNEAQ (reference sequence). The CDR3 DNA is TGTGCCAGCAGCTCCCGAAGGGGACAGGGGAACACTGAGGCTTTCTTT. Translating it yields CASSSRRGQGNTEAFF.

This clone was seen only a few times. The chain links TRBV28 to TRBJ1-1; D is undetermined. V was trimmed by 5 bases and J by 5 bases, leaving 12 bases between them. Germline-derived CDR1 and CDR2 are MDHEN and SYDVKM. The CDR3 length is 13 residues. Here the CDR3 reads CASSPPGWTEAFF. DNA of the CDR3: TGTGCCAGCAGTCCCCCCGGGTGGACTGAAGCTTTCTTT.

The chain carries TRBV4-2 and TRBJ2-1, with TRBD2 matching over 8 bases. This CDR3 spans 16 amino acids. V was pared by 4 bases and J by 6 bases, with 11 bases of the junction left unmatched. Germline V gene lookup returns CDR1 LGHNA and CDR2 YNFKEQ. The CDR3 region is CASSRVSGETPNEQFF. The CDR3 nucleotides are TGTGCCAGCAGCCGAGTTAGCGGGGAAACCCCCAATGAGCAGTTCTTC.

The V gene is TRBV5-8, the J gene TRBJ1-4, with D perhaps TRBD1 (5 bases). CDR3 length: 14 residues. CDR1 and CDR2 (germline): SGHTS, YDEGEE. Trimming shortened V by 2 bases and J by 8 bases, and 13 bases separated the two germline ends. In DNA form, the CDR3 reads TGTGCCAGCAGCTTCCGGGGGTCCAACGAAAAACTGTTTTTT. Amino acid sequence: CASSFRGSNEKLFF. Full variable domain (missing parts from reference TRBV5-8 and TRBJ1-4): EAGVTQSPTHLIKTRGQQATLRCSPISGHTSVYWYQQALGLGLQFLLWYDEGEERNRGNFPPRFSGRQFPNYSSELNVNALELEDSALYLCASSFRGSNEKLFFGSGTQLSVL.

The table lists this clone with a few counts. The rearrangement uses TRBV6-5 and TRBJ2-7; unclear D gene. Trimming stripped 0 bases from V and 0 bases from J, with 9 bases between. Germline V CDR1 and CDR2: MNHEY, SVGAGI. CDR3 size: 15 residues. In DNA, the CDR3 is TGTGCCAGCAGTTACTCGGGCGTCAGCTCCTACGAGCAGTACTTC. Translating gives CASSYSGVSSYEQYF.

The chain links TRBV18 to TRBJ1-1; the D is unclear. Trimming removed 3 bases from V and 0 bases from J, with 5 bases in between. The CDR3 is 13 residues long. The germline V gene encodes CDR1 KGHSH and CDR2 LQKENI. The CDR3 DNA sequence: TGTGCCAGCTCACCCGGGGTGAACACTGAAGCTTTCTTT. Protein: CASSPGVNTEAFF.

The V gene is TRBV27, the J gene TRBJ2-7; 14 bases line up with TRBD2. Germline V lookup: CDR1 MNHEY, CDR2 SMNVEV (reference sequence). This CDR3 has 18 residues. With V trimmed by 5 bases and J by 0 bases, 9 bases remained unmatched. As DNA, the CDR3 is TGTGCCAGCAGTCCTAAATCCGGGACTAGCGGGGGCTCCTACGAGCAGTACTTC. It yields the protein CASSPKSGTSGGSYEQYF.

J is TRBJ2-5 and V is TRBV7-6, with 10 positions matching TRBD2. The CDR3 has 15 amino acids. Losses at the gene ends were 5 bases for V and 5 bases for J; bases not matched to a gene: 8. In germline, CDR1 is SGHVS, CDR2 FNYEAQ. CDR3 nucleotides: TGTGCCAGCAGCCCCCAAGCGGGGGGGCTGGAGACCCAGTACTTC. This encodes CASSPQAGGLETQYF.

This clone has just a few counts. The chain is built from TRBV2 and TRBJ2-1; 9 bases are a match to TRBD1. After removal of 4 bases from V and 7 bases from J, the junction contained 8 bases not matched to a gene. Per the germline V gene, CDR1 is SNHLY and CDR2 is FYNNEI. The CDR3 length is 15 residues. As DNA, the CDR3 is TGTGCCAGCAGTGCAACTCGGACAGGGGCGAATGAGCAGTTCTTC. It translates to CASSATRTGANEQFF.

This clone came up a few times. The J gene is TRBJ2-3, the V gene TRBV4-3, with 12 bases aligning to TRBD2. Losses at the gene ends were 0 bases for V and 3 bases for J; bases not matched to a gene: 7. The CDR3 has 18 residues. The germline CDR1 and CDR2 sequences are LGHNA and YSLEER. The CDR3 nucleotides are TGCGCCAGCAGCCAAGATCAACTAGCGGGGGGTGCTACAGATACGCAGTATTTT. Encoded protein: CASSQDQLAGGATDTQYF.

The chain uses TRBV19 and TRBJ1-2; TRBD1 matches at 8 bases. CDR1 and CDR2 from the germline V gene are LNHDA and SQIVND (reference sequence). This CDR3 comprises 14 residues. V dropped 3 bases and J dropped 9; count of bases not matched to a gene: 9. CDR3 DNA: TGTGCCAGTAGTATCGGACAGGGTGTTGAGCGCTACACCTTC. Encoded protein: CASSIGQGVERYTF.

V usage is TRBV2 and J usage is TRBJ2-7; a possible D gene is TRBD2 (6 bases). Between the trimmed V and J ends, which lost 7 bases and 7 bases, there was a span of 14 bases. This CDR3 comprises 12 residues. CDR1 is SNHLY and CDR2 is FYNNEI in the germline V gene. The CDR3 region has the DNA TGTGCCAGCACCGACCCTAGCGTTGAGCAGTACTTC. Translated, it gives CASTDPSVEQYF.

This clone was found once. The V gene is TRBV9, the J gene TRBJ2-7; no firm D call. There are 15 residues in the CDR3. Trimming shortened V by 2 bases and J by 0 bases, and 12 bases separated the two germline ends. Germline V gene data show CDR1 as SGDLS and CDR2 as YYNGEE. The CDR3 coding sequence is TGTGCCAGCAGCGTCCGGTCAGGTAACTCCTACGAGCAGTACTTC. Protein product: CASSVRSGNSYEQYF.

Note on this clone: Other DNA sequences within the sample encode an identical CDR3. The chain recombines TRBV7-2 with TRBJ2-3; 12 positions match TRBD2. Germline V gene data show CDR1 as SGHTA and CDR2 as FQGNSA. Trimming at V came to 0 bases and at J to 3 bases, leaving 1 base not matched to a gene. The CDR3 contains 16 residues. Written as DNA, the CDR3 is TGTGCCAGCAGCTTAGCACTAGCGGGGGGAACAGATACGCAGTATTTT. It specifies CASSLALAGGTDTQYF.

The V gene is TRBV7-3, the J gene TRBJ1-1, with 7 bases that match TRBD1. Germline loops: CDR1 SGHTA, CDR2 FQGTGA. Trimming at V came to 5 bases and at J to 2 bases, leaving 8 bases not matched to a gene. The length of the CDR3 is 15 residues. For the CDR3, the DNA is TGTGCCAGCAGCACCACAGGGGCCCAAAACACTGAAGCTTTCTTT. Translated, it gives CASSTTGAQNTEAFF.

This clone was picked up a small number of times. The V and J genes are TRBV9 and TRBJ2-2; 7 bases match TRBD1. The CDR3 is 16 residues long. Germline assignment: CDR1 SGDLS and CDR2 YYNGEE. V trimming: 2 bases; J trimming: 3 bases; junction bases outside the gene matches: 7. CDR3 in amino acids: CASSVQGGYDTGELFF. The CDR3 nucleotides read TGTGCCAGCAGCGTCCAAGGGGGCTATGACACCGGGGAGCTGTTTTTT.

The rearrangement joins TRBV5-4 to TRBJ2-5; the match to TRBD1 covers 10 bases. Near its end, the DNA agrees better with TRBJ2-7, so the J call may be wrong. CDR1 and CDR2 from the germline V gene are SGHNT and YYREEE (reference sequence). The CDR3 contains 14 residues. The CDR3 DNA follows: TGTGCCAGCAGCCCCGGGACAGGGGTCTACGAGCAGTACTTC. It encodes CASSPGTGVYEQYF.

V gene TRBV6-6 combines with J gene TRBJ1-1; a possible D gene is TRBD1 (5 bases). This CDR3 is 14 amino acids long. The germline gives CDR1 MNHNY, CDR2 SVGAGI (reference sequence). Trimming cost V 3 bases and J 1 base, with 9 bases left between them. The CDR3 loop reads CASSYGQGNTEAFF. The CDR3 DNA follows: TGTGCCAGCAGTTATGGTCAGGGGAACACTGAAGCTTTCTTT.

This clone has more than one count but fewer than ten. The rearrangement uses TRBV5-6 and TRBJ2-7; TRBD1 is a possible D gene (6 bases). This CDR3 is 12 amino acids long. CDR1 SGHDT and CDR2 YYEEEE come from the germline V gene. V was cut by 7 bases and J by 2 bases, with 10 bases left in between. CDR3 region: CASGGQTYEQYF. CDR3 coding DNA: TGTGCCAGCGGTGGACAGACCTACGAGCAGTACTTC.

J is TRBJ2-2 and V is TRBV18; 11 positions match TRBD1. The CDR3 extends over 14 amino acids. V lost 8 bases to trimming and J lost 6 bases; unmatched junction nucleotides: 5. Germline V gene sequence: CDR1 KGHSH, CDR2 LQKENI. CDR3 bases: TGTGCCAGCACGCCGGGACAGGGGGCCGGGGAGCTGTTTTTT. This sequence encodes CASTPGQGAGELFF.

The rearrangement joins TRBV5-1 to TRBJ2-2, with D maybe TRBD2 (5 bases). Germline V gene sequence: CDR1 SGHRS, CDR2 YFSETQ. Trimming took off 9 bases at V and 3 bases at J, with 15 bases between the two ends. The CDR3 has 14 amino acids. The chain's CDR3 is CATPTEDYTGELFF. CDR3 coding DNA: TGCGCCACCCCGACGGAGGACTACACCGGGGAGCTGTTTTTT.

For the CDR3, the DNA is TGTGCCAGCAGCTTAGTCGATAGCGGGGGCTCCTACAATGAGCAGTTCTTC. It encodes CASSLVDSGGSYNEQFF. This sequence joins TRBV7-2 and TRBJ2-1; 9 nucleotides align to TRBD2. The CDR3 sequence is 17 residues long. Germline assignment: CDR1 SGHTA and CDR2 FQGNSA. V lost 1 base, J lost 0 bases, and 4 bases stayed unmatched.